Included here is one TCR beta chain sequence, with context. No antigen is known for it. These data come from a study of T cells in Graves' hyperthyroidism and ophthalmopathy. In the study overall: Before treatment of any kind, peripheral blood was taken at initial diagnosis. General study findings and limits: Blood also showed most of the thyroid clonotypes that were expanded above 0.001.

Clinical symptoms, serum thyroxine and TRAb, thyroid ultrasound and orbital computed tomography together formed the diagnostic basis. PBMCs were sourced from roughly 9.1 ml fresh peripheral blood. Amplification yielded TCR beta CDR3 regions, with RNA transcripts as the source. A set of HTBI primers served as the primers for a first-round RT-PCR of the TCR CDR3. From the multiplex PCR reads, TCRdb called clonotypes with MiXCR, one entry per CDR3 protein. The table records 300,000 to 450,000 distinct CDR3 sequences, about 15% of them present only once. The sequence was collected from a woman between 55 and 75 years old with Graves' hyperthyroidism. The sequenced sample consisted of blood.

CDR3 in amino acids: CASSYLADWAQYF. CDR3 coding DNA: TGTGCCAGCTCATATTTGGCGGATTGGGCCCAGTACTTC. The chain employs TRBV18 and TRBJ2-5; D remains ambiguous. This CDR3 region has 13 residues. Looked up from germline, CDR1 is KGHSH and CDR2 is LQKENI. V lost 5 bases to trimming and J lost 9 bases, with 16 bases between them.